The 21 T cell receptor beta chains below all came from one sample that was sequenced in a study of T cell responses to AZD1222 COVID-19 vaccine. Repertoires were generated with immunoSEQ multiplex PCR, while TCRdb's copy carries only in-frame clones and drops some. The sample yields about 160,000 clones, about 91% seen once. Sequencing used peripheral blood, obtained 28 days after the second AZD1222 dose. The receptor source for this set is an adult who received the AZD1222 COVID-19 vaccine.

The J gene is TRBJ1-2, the V gene TRBV3-1 (or the pseudogene TRBV3-2), with TRBD1 matching 9 bases. The ends lost 3 bases at V and 5 bases at J; junction bases unmatched: 7. Germline CDR1 is LGHDT and CDR2 is YNNKEL (reference sequence). The CDR3 has 15 amino acids. DNA of the CDR3: TGTGCCAGCAGCCACCAGGACAGGGGAAAATATGGCTACACCTTC. Translation gives CASSHQDRGKYGYTF.

This chain connects TRBV18 to TRBJ1-2, with D maybe TRBD1 (5 bases). In germline, CDR1 is KGHSH, CDR2 LQKENI. This CDR3 contains 18 residues. Trimming took 0 bases from V and 2 from J, leaving 19 bases between them. The DNA of the CDR3 is TGTGCCAGCTCACCACCGAACAGGTGGGGCCCACGCAACTATGGCTACACCTTC. Translation: CASSPPNRWGPRNYGYTF.

V gene TRBV6-1 combines with J gene TRBJ2-3; possibly TRBD1 for D (6 bases). This CDR3 has 15 amino acids. Trimming took 2 bases from V and 1 from J, leaving 10 bases between them. Germline V lookup: CDR1 MNHNS, CDR2 SASEGT. CDR3 loop: CASSEMKGGTDTQYF. In nucleotides, the CDR3 is TGTGCCAGCAGTGAAATGAAGGGGGGCACAGATACGCAGTATTTT.

The V and J genes are TRBV9 and TRBJ2-1; TRBD1 is a possible D gene (7 bases). Germline V gene lookup returns CDR1 SGDLS and CDR2 YYNGEE. The V gene lost 4 bases and the J gene lost 0 bases, with 11 bases spanning the gap. This CDR3 contains 15 residues. The CDR3 region is CASSPGGSSYNEQFF. For the CDR3, the DNA is TGTGCCAGCAGCCCAGGGGGGAGCTCCTACAATGAGCAGTTCTTC.

The chain links TRBV2 to TRBJ1-1; D possibly corresponds to TRBD1 (5 bases). The V end lost 7 bases, the J end lost 5 bases, and 23 bases lay between the germline ends. The CDR3 is 16 amino acids. Germline V CDR1 and CDR2: SNHLY, FYNNEI. The CDR3 sequence is CASTMLPQGWGTEAFF. DNA of the CDR3: TGTGCCAGCACCATGCTCCCTCAGGGTTGGGGTACTGAAGCTTTCTTT.

The chain joins TRBV6-5 to TRBJ1-2, with D maybe TRBD1 (5 bases). Germline CDR1 MNHEY, CDR2 SVGAGI. The CDR3 is 14 residues long. V lost 5 bases to trimming and J lost 4 bases, with 14 bases between them. CDR3 sequence: CASSNRGGSYGYTF. Written as DNA, the CDR3 is TGTGCCAGCAGTAACCGCGGGGGGAGCTATGGCTACACCTTC.

V gene TRBV10-3 combines with J gene TRBJ2-7, with 9 bases matching TRBD2. V gave up 3 bases and J gave up 0 bases; unmatched junction bases: 9. Per germline, CDR1 ENHRY and CDR2 SYGVKD. The CDR3 covers 17 residues. CDR3 protein: CAISEALAGPSSYEQYF. As DNA, the CDR3 is TGTGCCATCAGTGAAGCGCTAGCGGGGCCCTCCTCCTACGAGCAGTACTTC.

The rearrangement joins TRBV7-6 to TRBJ2-3; D tentatively reads TRBD1 or TRBD2 (6 bases each). V was clipped by 1 base and J by 2 bases, with 13 bases between them. This CDR3 spans 16 amino acids. Germline CDR1 is SGHVS and CDR2 is FNYEAQ. The CDR3 protein is CASSLVHGGNTDTQYF. DNA for the CDR3: TGTGCCAGCAGCTTAGTTCACGGGGGCAACACAGATACGCAGTATTTT.

The V call is TRBV7-9, the J call TRBJ1-2; TRBD1 might be the D (6 bases). CDR1 is SEHNR, CDR2 FQNEAQ, per germline (reference sequence). Trimming removed 4 bases at V and 7 bases at J, with 10 bases between. The CDR3 loop spans 12 amino acids. The CDR3 region has the DNA TGTGCCAGCAGCTGGGGCAGGGGTGGCTACACCTTC. Its translation is CASSWGRGGYTF.

This rearrangement joins TRBV4-2 to TRBJ2-1; the match to TRBD2 covers 7 bases. CDR3 length equals 14 residues. J gave up 6 bases and V 4 bases, and 6 bases lay outside the gene matches. CDR1 and CDR2 from the germline V gene are LGHNA and YNFKEQ. The CDR3, as DNA: TGTGCCAGCAGCCCCCCCCGGGGGGTCAATGAGCAGTTCTTC. Its translation is CASSPPRGVNEQFF.

The rearrangement joins TRBV6-5 to TRBJ2-7, with 7 bases matching TRBD1. V shed 6 bases, J shed 0 bases, and the junction held 5 bases outside the gene matches. The CDR3 is 14 amino acids. Germline CDR1 reads MNHEY; CDR2 reads SVGAGI. The CDR3 loop is CASSRDSSSYEQYF. The CDR3, as DNA: TGTGCCAGCAGCCGGGACAGCAGCTCCTACGAGCAGTACTTC.

The V call is TRBV27, the J call TRBJ1-2, with 7 bases fitting TRBD1. The J segment lost 2 bases and the V segment lost 7 bases, leaving 7 bases of the junction unmatched. The CDR3 runs to 14 residues. Germline-derived CDR1 and CDR2 are MNHEY and SMNVEV (reference sequence). The CDR3 coding sequence is TGTGCCAGCACATTTTCAGGGGGAAACTATGGCTACACCTTC. Translating it yields CASTFSGGNYGYTF.

As DNA, the CDR3 is TGCGCCAGCAGCCAAGGATACCGCCAGCCCCAGCATTTT. This gives the protein CASSQGYRQPQHF. The chain joins TRBV4-1 to TRBJ1-5; no firm D call. V was shortened by 1 base and J by 7 bases, with 8 bases between the two germline ends. The germline V gene encodes CDR1 MGHRA and CDR2 YSYEKL. CDR3 length: 13 amino acids.

The chain carries TRBV10-3 and TRBJ2-2, with 8 bases lining up with TRBD2. The J segment lost 4 bases and the V segment lost 8 bases, leaving 12 bases of the junction unmatched. CDR3 length: 16 residues. Germline loops: CDR1 ENHRY, CDR2 SYGVKD. This CDR3 is CAISLRGEVFTGELFF. The CDR3 bases are TGTGCCATCTCCCTGCGGGGGGAAGTTTTCACCGGGGAGCTGTTTTTT.

The rearrangement uses TRBV4-1 and TRBJ1-2, with 9 bases matching TRBD1. This CDR3 is built from 17 residues. With 2 bases clipped from V and 2 bases from J, the junction kept 9 bases outside the gene matches. From germline, CDR1 is MGHRA and CDR2 YSYEKL. CDR3 in amino acids: CASSQIWGTGRNYGYTF. As DNA, the CDR3 is TGCGCCAGCAGCCAAATCTGGGGGACAGGGAGGAACTATGGCTACACCTTC.

The chain is built from TRBV11-2 and TRBJ1-2; D uncertain. CDR1 and CDR2 from the germline V gene are SGHAT and FQNNGV. Trimming shortened V by 7 bases and J by 6 bases, and 9 bases separated the two germline ends. This CDR3 is built from 11 residues. CDR3 sequence: CASKRGNGYTF. The CDR3 DNA reads TGTGCCAGCAAGCGGGGTAATGGCTACACCTTC.

The chain combines TRBV27 with TRBJ2-3; no reliable D call. Germline V gives CDR1 MNHEY, CDR2 SMNVEV (reference sequence). The germline V and J ends were trimmed by 6 bases and 2 bases, with 12 bases remaining between them. The CDR3 has 14 residues. The CDR3 DNA reads as TGTGCCAGCAGCCCACGACTGCACACAGATACGCAGTATTTT. Translation gives CASSPRLHTDTQYF.

V and J are TRBV27 and TRBJ2-7, with D possibly TRBD2 on 7 matching bases. V gave up 7 bases and J gave up 6 bases, with 19 bases separating them. The V gene's germline CDR1 is MNHEY and CDR2 SMNVEV (reference sequence). CDR3 length equals 14 residues. The CDR3 region is CASTHPGGHGEQYF. In nucleotides, the CDR3 is TGTGCCAGCACCCACCCCGGGGGGCACGGCGAGCAGTACTTC.

The chain employs TRBV12-5 and TRBJ1-5, with a tentative D call TRBD1 (5 bases). Germline lookup yields CDR1 LGHNT and CDR2 FRNRAP. V lost 0 bases and J 3 bases, leaving 15 bases between the germline ends. This CDR3 is built from 17 residues. The CDR3 sequence: CASGLVLQGSNNQPQHF. In DNA, the CDR3 is TGTGCTAGTGGTTTGGTACTCCAGGGATCGAACAATCAGCCCCAGCATTTT.

V gene TRBV30 combines with J gene TRBJ2-2; TRBD2 agrees at 10 bases. The J segment lost 3 bases and the V segment lost 0 bases, leaving 1 base of the junction unmatched. The germline gives CDR1 GTSNPN, CDR2 SVGIG (reference sequence). The CDR3 has 15 amino acids. The CDR3 loop reads CAWSVAGGHTGELFF. CDR3 DNA sequence: TGTGCCTGGAGTGTAGCGGGGGGGCACACCGGGGAGCTGTTTTTT. Combining the CDR3 with reference TRBV30 and TRBJ2-2 gives the whole variable domain SQTIHQWPATLVQPVGSPLSLECTVEGTSNPNLYWYRQAAGRGLQLLFYSVGIGQISSEVPQNLSASRPQDRQFILSSKKLLLSDSGFYLCAWSVAGGHTGELFFGEGSRLTVL.

The gene calls are TRBV5-5 and TRBJ1-2; TRBD1 is a possible D gene (6 bases). The germline V and J ends were trimmed by 0 bases and 0 bases, with 12 bases remaining between them. Germline CDR1 SGHKS, CDR2 YYEKEE (reference sequence). This CDR3 is built from 16 residues. For the CDR3, the DNA is TGTGCCAGCAGCTTGGGGACAGCCCGAGCTAACTATGGCTACACCTTC. It encodes CASSLGTARANYGYTF.